The 10 T cell receptor beta chains listed next were all sequenced from one sample in a study of CD8+CD57+ T cells in acquired aplastic anemia. CDR3 and TCR beta VDJ profiling relied on a genomic DNA template. TCRdb re-called the reads through MiXCR, storing one row per CDR3 protein. The sample gives roughly 170,000 distinct CDR3 sequences, 48% of which show up once; roughly 13% is in the top ten. Sequencing was done on patients that had shown CD8+CD57+ cell expansion by flow cytometry. The sample was sorted CD4+, CD8+, or CD8+CD57+ T cells (not recorded which) from PBMCs. The receptors were gathered from a human donor with aplastic anemia.

The V and J genes are TRBV7-6 and TRBJ1-6; D is uncertain. The CDR3 spans 11 residues. CDR1 and CDR2 from the germline V gene are SGHVS and FNYEAQ. Trimming pared 0 bases from V and 18 bases from J, leaving 9 bases between. CDR3 residues: CASSLALRTHF. The CDR3 coding sequence is TGTGCCAGCAGCTTAGCGCTACGGACCCACTTT.

The chain recombines TRBV10-3 with TRBJ2-7; D might be TRBD1 (6 bases). Germline CDR1 ENHRY, CDR2 SYGVKD. The CDR3 consists of 12 residues. The ends were cut back, 10 bases at V and 2 bases at J, with 12 bases in the middle. CDR3 region: CATRTATYEQYF. In DNA, the CDR3 is TGTGCCACAAGGACAGCAACCTACGAGCAGTACTTC.

This clonotype was observed a handful of times. This chain joins TRBV24-1 and TRBJ2-5; 8 nucleotides line up with TRBD1. Unmatched junction bases numbered 10, after V lost 4 bases and J lost 1 base. Germline V gene lookup returns CDR1 KGHDR and CDR2 SFDVKD. The CDR3 spans 17 residues. The CDR3 region has the DNA TGTGCCACCAGTGACGGACAGGGATTTGGGGCCCAAGAGACCCAGTACTTC. Amino acids: CATSDGQGFGAQETQYF.

This chain uses TRBV7-2 with TRBJ2-7; TRBD2 agrees at 10 bases. The CDR3 sequence is 16 residues long. From germline, CDR1 is SGHTA and CDR2 FQGNSA. V lost 5 bases, J lost 7 bases, and 14 bases stayed unmatched. The CDR3 nucleotides read TGTGCCAGCAGCATTAGGCTAAGCGGGAGGGTAGGGGAGCAGTACTTC. Translating gives CASSIRLSGRVGEQYF.

The rearrangement joins TRBV24-1 to TRBJ2-7; 10 nucleotides match TRBD2. Germline values: CDR1 KGHDR, CDR2 SFDVKD. V shed 6 bases, J shed 3 bases, and the junction held 4 bases outside the gene matches. CDR3 length equals 14 residues. The CDR3 bases are TGTGCCACCAGTCCTAGCGGGAGTAGCTACGAGCAGTACTTC. Its protein product is CATSPSGSSYEQYF.

CDR3 sequence reads: CASSSAGPLGVETQYF. DNA for the CDR3: TGTGCCAGCAGCTCCGCAGGGCCCCTTGGGGTAGAGACCCAGTACTTC. The chain employs TRBV7-2 and TRBJ2-5, with D possibly TRBD1 on 5 matching bases. V was trimmed by 4 bases and J by 4 bases, leaving 19 bases between them. The CDR3 consists of 16 residues. The V gene's germline CDR1 is SGHTA and CDR2 FQGNSA.

This clonotype was detected once. The junction differs from germline at one of its ends, possibly a read error. V gene TRBV24-1 combines with J gene TRBJ2-3, with D maybe TRBD2 (6 bases). This CDR3 has 15 residues. Per the germline V gene, CDR1 is KGHDR and CDR2 is SFDVKD. CDR3 coding DNA: TGTGCCAGCAGTAGACCGGGACTCACCTCCGATACGCAGTATTTT. Its translation: CASSRPGLTSDTQYF.

In the case of this clonotype: The junction does not match germline at one end; this may be a read error. The CDR3 sequence is CASSLSPSTEASF. The CDR3 region has the DNA TGTGCCAGCAGCTTAAGTCCGAGCACTGAAGCTTCCTTT. The chain has TRBV7-3 and TRBJ1-1, with D unresolved. This CDR3 spans 13 amino acids. Germline V gene lookup returns CDR1 SGHTA and CDR2 FQGTGA. The full variable domain, its missing parts supplied by reference TRBV7-3 and TRBJ1-1, is GAGVSQTPSNKVTEKGKYVELRCDPISGHTALYWYRQSLGQGPEFLIYFQGTGAADDSGLPNDRFFAVRPEGSVSTLKIQRTERGDSAVYLCASSLSPSTEASFGQGTRLTVV.

The chain recombines TRBV2 with TRBJ2-1, with 9 bases lining up with TRBD1. The V gene's germline CDR1 is SNHLY and CDR2 FYNNEI. The CDR3 extends over 15 amino acids. J lost 4 bases, V lost 7 bases, and 8 bases had no gene match. CDR3 sequence: CASTSGTGPYNEQFF. The CDR3 DNA is TGTGCCAGCACTTCCGGGACAGGGCCTTACAATGAGCAGTTCTTC.

Written as DNA, the CDR3 is TGTGCCAGCAGCTTAGTGTCGGGGGGGGAGACCCAGTACTTC. It yields the protein CASSLVSGGETQYF. The gene calls are TRBV7-6 and TRBJ2-5; 8 bases map to TRBD2. The germline gives CDR1 SGHVS, CDR2 FNYEAQ. This CDR3 has 14 residues. V trimming: 1 base; J trimming: 5 bases; junction bases outside the gene matches: 3.